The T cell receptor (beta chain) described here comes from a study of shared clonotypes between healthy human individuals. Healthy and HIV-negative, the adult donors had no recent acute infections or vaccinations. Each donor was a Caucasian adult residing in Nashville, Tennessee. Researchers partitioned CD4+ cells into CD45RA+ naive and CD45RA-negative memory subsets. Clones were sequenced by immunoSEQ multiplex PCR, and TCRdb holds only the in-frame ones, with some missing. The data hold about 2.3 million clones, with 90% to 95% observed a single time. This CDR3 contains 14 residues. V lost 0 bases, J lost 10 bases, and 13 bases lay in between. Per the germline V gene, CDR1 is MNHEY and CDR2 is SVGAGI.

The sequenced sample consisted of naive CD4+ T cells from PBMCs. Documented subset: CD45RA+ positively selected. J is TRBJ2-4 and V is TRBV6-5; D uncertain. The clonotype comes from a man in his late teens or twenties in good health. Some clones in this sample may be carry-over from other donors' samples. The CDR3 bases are TGTGCCAGCAGTTACTCGAGCCAGGAGAATATTCAGTACTTC. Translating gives CASSYSSQENIQYF.